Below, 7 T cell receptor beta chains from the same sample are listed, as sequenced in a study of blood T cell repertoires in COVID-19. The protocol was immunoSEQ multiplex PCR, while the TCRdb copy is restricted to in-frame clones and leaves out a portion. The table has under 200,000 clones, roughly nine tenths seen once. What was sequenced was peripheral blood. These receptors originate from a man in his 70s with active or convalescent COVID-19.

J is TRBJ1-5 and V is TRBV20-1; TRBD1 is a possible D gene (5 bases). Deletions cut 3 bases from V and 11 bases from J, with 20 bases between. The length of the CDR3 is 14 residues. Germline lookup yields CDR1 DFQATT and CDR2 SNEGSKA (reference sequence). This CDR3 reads CSASPDSRTKSQHF. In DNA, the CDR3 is TGCAGTGCTAGTCCCGACAGCAGGACGAAATCCCAGCATTTT.

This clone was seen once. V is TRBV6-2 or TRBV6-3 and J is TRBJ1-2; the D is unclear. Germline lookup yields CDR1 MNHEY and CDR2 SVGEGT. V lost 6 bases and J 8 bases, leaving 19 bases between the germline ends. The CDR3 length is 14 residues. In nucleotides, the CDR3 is TGTGCCAGCAGCCGCCGGGGTCCTTCTCGGGGCTACACCTTC. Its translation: CASSRRGPSRGYTF.

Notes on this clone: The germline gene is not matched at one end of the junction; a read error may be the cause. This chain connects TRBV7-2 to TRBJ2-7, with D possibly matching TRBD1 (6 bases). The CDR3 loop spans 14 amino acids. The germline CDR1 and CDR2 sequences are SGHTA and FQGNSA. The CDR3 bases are TGTGCCAGCAGCGCACAGGGCTCTATCTACGATCAGTACTTC. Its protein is CASSAQGSIYDQYF.

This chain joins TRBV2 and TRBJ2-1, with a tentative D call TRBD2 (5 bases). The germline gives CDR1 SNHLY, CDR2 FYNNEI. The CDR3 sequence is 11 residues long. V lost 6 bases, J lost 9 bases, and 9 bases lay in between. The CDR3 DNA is TGTGCCAGCAGAACCCTAGCTGAGCAGTTCTTC. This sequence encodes CASRTLAEQFF. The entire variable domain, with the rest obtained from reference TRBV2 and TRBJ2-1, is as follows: EPEVTQTPSHQVTQMGQEVILRCVPISNHLYFYWYRQILGQKVEFLVSFYNNEISEKSEIFDDQFSVERPDGSNFTLKIRSTKLEDSAMYFCASRTLAEQFFGPGTRLTVL.

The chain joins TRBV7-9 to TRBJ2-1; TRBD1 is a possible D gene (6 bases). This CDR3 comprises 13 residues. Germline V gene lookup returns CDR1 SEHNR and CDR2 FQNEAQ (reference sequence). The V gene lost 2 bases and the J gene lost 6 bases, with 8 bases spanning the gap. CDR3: CASSLTGSNEQFF. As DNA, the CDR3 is TGTGCCAGCAGCTTAACAGGGAGCAATGAGCAGTTCTTC.

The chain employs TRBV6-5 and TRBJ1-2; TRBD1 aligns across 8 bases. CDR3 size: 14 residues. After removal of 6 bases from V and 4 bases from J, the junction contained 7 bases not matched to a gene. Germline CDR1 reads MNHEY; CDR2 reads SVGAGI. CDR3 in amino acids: CASRGTGGFYGYTF. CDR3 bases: TGTGCCAGCAGGGGGACAGGAGGATTCTATGGCTACACCTTC.

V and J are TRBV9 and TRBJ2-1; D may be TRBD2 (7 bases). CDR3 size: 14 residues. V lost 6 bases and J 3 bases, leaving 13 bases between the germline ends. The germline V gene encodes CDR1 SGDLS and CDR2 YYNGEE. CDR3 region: CASNRGGDYNEQFF. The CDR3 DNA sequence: TGTGCCAGCAACCGAGGGGGGGACTACAATGAGCAGTTCTTC.